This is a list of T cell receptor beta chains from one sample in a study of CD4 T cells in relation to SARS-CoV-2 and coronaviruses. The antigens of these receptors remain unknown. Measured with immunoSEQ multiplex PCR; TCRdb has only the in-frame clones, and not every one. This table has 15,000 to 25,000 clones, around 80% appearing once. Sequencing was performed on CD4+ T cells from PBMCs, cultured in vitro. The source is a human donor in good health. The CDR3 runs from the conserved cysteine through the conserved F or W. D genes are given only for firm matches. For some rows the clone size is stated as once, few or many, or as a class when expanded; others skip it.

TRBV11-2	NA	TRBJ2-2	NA	CASNTFSSGELFF	TGTGCCAGCAATACCTTCTCGTCCGGGGAGCTGTTTTTT
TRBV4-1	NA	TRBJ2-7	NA	CASSQDPASYEQYF	TGCGCCAGCAGCCAAGATCCGGCGTCCTACGAGCAGTACTTC
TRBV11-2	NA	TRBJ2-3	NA	CASSPQARKRTDTQYF	TGTGCCAGCAGCCCCCAGGCGCGGAAGCGCACAGATACGCAGTATTTT
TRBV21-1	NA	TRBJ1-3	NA	CASSKAPGQGFRNTIYF	TGTGCCAGCAGCAAAGCTCCGGGACAGGGGTTTAGAAACACCATATATTTT
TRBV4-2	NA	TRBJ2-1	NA	CASSQGLAQRDEQFF	TGTGCCAGCAGCCAAGGGCTAGCGCAGAGGGATGAGCAGTTCTTC
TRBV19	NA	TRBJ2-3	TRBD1	CASSIRETGVVDTQYF	TGTGCCAGTAGTATACGGGAGACAGGGGTGGTAGATACGCAGTATTTT
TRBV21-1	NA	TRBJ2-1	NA	CASSKGGLAISYNEQFF	TGTGCCAGCAGCAAAGGAGGACTAGCAATCTCCTACAATGAGCAGTTCTTC
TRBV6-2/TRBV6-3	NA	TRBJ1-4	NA	CASSYSGAGVNNEKLFF	TGTGCCAGCAGTTACAGCGGAGCCGGCGTTAATAATGAAAAACTGTTTTTT
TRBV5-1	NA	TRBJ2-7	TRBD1	CASSPRVGTGGHEQYF	TGCGCCAGCAGCCCAAGGGTAGGGACAGGGGGACACGAGCAGTACTTC
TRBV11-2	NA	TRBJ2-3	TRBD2	CASSPWREDTDTQYF	TGTGCCAGCAGTCCCTGGCGGGAGGACACAGATACGCAGTATTTT
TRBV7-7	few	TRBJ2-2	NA	CASSGGVGELFF	TGTGCCAGCAGCGGCGGTGTTGGGGAGCTGTTTTTT
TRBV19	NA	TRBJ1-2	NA	CASIGGGDGYTF	TGTGCCAGTATAGGAGGGGGTGATGGCTACACCTTC
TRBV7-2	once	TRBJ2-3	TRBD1	CASSWSGQGDTDTQYF	TGTGCCAGCAGCTGGTCGGGACAGGGGGACACAGATACGCAGTATTTT
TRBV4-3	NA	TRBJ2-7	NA	CASSLLPGPTGHEQYF	TGCGCCAGCAGCCTTCTCCCGGGACCCACGGGGCACGAGCAGTACTTC
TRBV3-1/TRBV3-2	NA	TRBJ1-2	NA	CASSQDIAETYGYTF	TGTGCCAGCAGCCAAGATATTGCGGAGACATATGGCTACACCTTC
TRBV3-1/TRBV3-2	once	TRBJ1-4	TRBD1	CASSQDRGPEKLFF	TGTGCCAGCAGCCAAGACAGGGGGCCTGAAAAACTGTTTTTT
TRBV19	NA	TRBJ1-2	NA	CASSSGWPYYGYTF	TGTGCCAGTAGTAGCGGTTGGCCCTACTATGGCTACACCTTC
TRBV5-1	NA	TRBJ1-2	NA	CASSLDRVFYGYTF	TGCGCCAGCAGCTTGGACAGGGTCTTCTATGGCTACACCTTC
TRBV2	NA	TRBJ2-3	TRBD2	CASRGTSGSDTQYF	TGTGCCAGCAGGGGAACTAGCGGTTCAGATACGCAGTATTTT
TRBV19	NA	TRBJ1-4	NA	CASSHNEKLFF	TGTGCCAGTAGTCATAATGAAAAACTGTTTTTT
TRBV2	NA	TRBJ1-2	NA	CASSERSYGYTF	TGTGCCAGCAGTGAAAGATCCTATGGCTACACCTTC
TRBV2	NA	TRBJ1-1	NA	CATLRSLGNTEAFF	TGTGCCACCCTAAGGTCCCTTGGGAACACTGAAGCTTTCTTT
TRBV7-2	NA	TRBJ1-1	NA	CASSIGQLNTEAFF	TGTGCCAGCAGCATAGGACAGCTGAACACTGAAGCTTTCTTT
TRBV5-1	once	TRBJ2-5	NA	CASSLAGYQETQYF	TGCGCCAGCAGCTTGGCAGGGTACCAAGAGACCCAGTACTTC
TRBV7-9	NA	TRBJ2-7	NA	CASSRGSYEQYF	TGTGCCAGCTCCAGGGGATCCTACGAGCAGTACTTC
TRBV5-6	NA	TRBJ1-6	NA	CASSLEGPGSPLHF	TGTGCCAGCAGCTTGGAGGGTCCGGGGTCACCCCTCCACTTT
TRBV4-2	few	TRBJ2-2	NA	CASSQIPGHRELFF	TGTGCCAGCAGCCAAATCCCGGGACACCGGGAGCTGTTTTTT
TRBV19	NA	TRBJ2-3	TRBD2	CASSRASGSGTDTQYF	TGTGCCAGTAGTCGGGCTAGCGGGAGTGGGACAGATACGCAGTATTTT
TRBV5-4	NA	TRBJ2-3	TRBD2	CASSAGLAGVADTQYF	TGTGCCAGCAGCGCGGGACTAGCGGGAGTCGCAGATACGCAGTATTTT
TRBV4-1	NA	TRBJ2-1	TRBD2	CASSQGIGVAGGLGLSYEQFF	TGCGCCAGCAGCCAAGGGATTGGGGTTGCGGGGGGGCTCGGGCTCAGCTATGAGCAGTTCTTC
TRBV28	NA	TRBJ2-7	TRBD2	CASSSSSGGYEQYF	TGTGCCAGCAGTTCTTCTAGCGGGGGGTACGAGCAGTACTTC
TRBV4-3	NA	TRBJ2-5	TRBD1	CASSQDGDRRETQYF	TGCGCCAGCAGCCAAGATGGGGACAGGAGGGAGACCCAGTACTTC
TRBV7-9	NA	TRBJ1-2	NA	CASSSPRRQFYGYTF	TGTGCCAGCAGCTCACCTAGGAGACAGTTTTATGGCTACACCTTC
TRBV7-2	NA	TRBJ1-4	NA	CASSLAGWGEKLFF	TGTGCCAGCAGCTTAGCAGGGTGGGGAGAAAAACTGTTTTTT
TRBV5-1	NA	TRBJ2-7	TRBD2	CASTLRTSGIYEQYF	TGCGCCAGCACCTTAAGGACTAGCGGGATCTACGAGCAGTACTTC
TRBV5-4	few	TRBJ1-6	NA	CASSPINSPLHF	TGTGCCAGCAGCCCGATAAATTCACCCCTCCACTTT
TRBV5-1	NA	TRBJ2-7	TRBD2	CASSLAGVGGPSYF	TGCGCCAGCAGCTTGGCCGGAGTGGGAGGGCCCTCTTACTTC
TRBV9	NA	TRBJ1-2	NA	CASSVSDRPNYGYTF	TGTGCCAGCAGCGTATCCGACAGGCCCAACTATGGCTACACCTTC
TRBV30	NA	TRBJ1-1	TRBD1	CAWSVQGAAEAFF	TGTGCCTGGAGTGTACAGGGGGCCGCTGAAGCTTTCTTT
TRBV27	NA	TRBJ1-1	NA	CASKGGAGYYTEAFF	TGTGCCAGCAAAGGAGGGGCCGGGTATTACACTGAAGCTTTCTTT
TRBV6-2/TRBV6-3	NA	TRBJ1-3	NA	CASSPGQTSGNTIYF	TGTGCCAGCAGTCCCGGACAGACCTCTGGAAACACCATATATTTT
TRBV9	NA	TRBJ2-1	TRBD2	CASSVRTSGYNEQFF	TGTGCCAGCAGCGTAAGAACTAGCGGATACAATGAGCAGTTCTTC
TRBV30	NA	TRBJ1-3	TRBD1	CAWRPRGGYSGNTIYF	TGTGCCTGGAGACCCAGGGGGGGATACTCTGGAAACACCATATATTTT
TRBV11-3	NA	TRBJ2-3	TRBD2	CASSLEAGVTDTQYF	TGTGCCAGCAGCTTAGAGGCGGGAGTGACAGATACGCAGTATTTT
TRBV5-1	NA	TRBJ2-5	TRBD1	CASSFTGAPEETQYF	TGCGCCAGCAGCTTCACAGGGGCCCCGGAAGAGACCCAGTACTTC
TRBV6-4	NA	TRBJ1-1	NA	CASRPSSWGTEAFF	TGTGCCAGCCGACCATCCTCCTGGGGTACTGAAGCTTTCTTT